The entry below describes one TCR beta chain. Its cognate antigen is unknown. This entry belongs to a study of T cells after yellow fever vaccination. Study in general: Low-cell-number fractions were prepared with SMART-Seq v4 Ultra Low Input. Whole-study findings and limits: Within FACS-sorted repertoires, abundant clonotypes contaminating from the bulk population could be present.

Via MiXCR, TCRdb re-called the 5' RACE reads, giving one row per CDR3 protein. The top ten hold around 17% of the sample, which has hundreds of thousands of distinct CDR3 sequences, around 20% seen once. V was clipped by 8 bases and J by 5 bases; unmatched bases: 7. CDR1 and CDR2 from the germline V gene are KGHDR and SFDVKD. The CDR3 is 13 amino acids. This receptor was taken from a man aged 18 to 29 who received the YFV17D yellow fever vaccine. The specimen was PBMCs, collected before the yellow fever booster vaccination. The rearrangement joins TRBV24-1 to TRBJ2-5; the match to TRBD2 covers 7 bases. The CDR3: CATNPGGGETQYF. CDR3 nucleotides: TGTGCCACCAACCCGGGAGGAGGGGAGACCCAGTACTTC.